The entry that follows covers one TCR beta chain sequence. This entry is derived from a study of shared clonotypes between healthy human individuals. The CDR3 runs 13 residues. The V end lost 4 bases, the J end lost 2 bases, and 8 bases lay between the germline ends. Germline V gives CDR1 SGHRS, CDR2 YFSETQ. The assay was immunoSEQ multiplex PCR, and TCRdb's table has in-frame clones only and misses some. The table lists approximately 2.5 million clones, around nine tenths of them singletons. The sample comprised naive CD4+ T cells sorted from blood. Subset described: CD45RA+ positively selected. The genes are TRBV5-1 and TRBJ2-3; D gene unclear. The clonotype comes from a man aged 18 to 30 in good health. In DNA, the CDR3 is TGCGCCAGCAGCGACGGACCCACAGATACGCAGTATTTT. As protein: CASSDGPTDTQYF.